This T cell receptor (beta chain) was retrieved from a study of beta chain features in type 1 diabetes. Whole-study results and caveats: In all four CD4+ subsets, TCRB CDR3 length was significantly, moderately reduced in type 1 diabetes. VDJ junctions from patients with type 1 diabetes contained fewer insertions and more deletions.

A word on this clone: Its cognate antigen is unknown.

This CDR3 region has 13 residues. The germline gives CDR1 SGHVS, CDR2 FQNEAQ. V dropped 5 bases and J dropped 1 base, with 8 bases sitting between them. Expressed TCRB transcripts were sequenced because the entire RNA isolate underwent reverse transcription. Libraries were prepared by immunoSEQ multiplex PCR; TCRdb keeps only in-frame clonotypes and omits some of them. The sample yields over 700,000 clones, 17% seen once. The sequence was obtained from a woman under 30 in good health. Source material: naive CD4+ T cells from blood. The rearrangement links TRBV7-8 to TRBJ2-5; no firm D call. The CDR3 region has the DNA TGTGCCAGCAGCCGTCGTACCCAAGAGACCCAGTACTTC. Protein sequence: CASSRRTQETQYF.